Below, 26 T cell receptor beta chains from the same sample are listed, as sequenced in a study of blood T cells in healthy people across ages (dated by TCRdb to between 2014 and 2017). Library generation was performed with 5' RACE. The run used an Illumina HiSeq 2500. A second PCR of about 6 to 11 cycles was run with a J-beta primer mix and a sample-barcoded 5' primer. TCRdb trimmed the raw reads at Q25, called clones with MiXCR and kept productive beta chains. Rows merge per CDR3 protein into single entries with the most common DNA and genes. For this sample there are some 700,000 distinct CDR3 sequences; 43% appear just once. Under 25% of the sample rests with the top ten. Sequenced sample: blood. Receptors originate from a woman aged 60-75 years in good health.

This chain connects TRBV7-3 to TRBJ2-1, with a weak D call TRBD1 (6 bases). The CDR3 consists of 15 residues. With 5 bases removed from V and 5 bases from J, the gap between germline ends came to 16 bases. The germline V gene encodes CDR1 SGHTA and CDR2 FQGTGA. The CDR3 sequence is CASSLTQGVHNEQFF. The CDR3 region has the DNA TGTGCCAGCAGCCTGACACAGGGTGTGCACAATGAGCAGTTCTTC.

J is TRBJ1-2 and V is TRBV20-1; TRBD1 is a possible D gene (5 bases). The germline V and J ends were trimmed by 3 bases and 6 bases, with 20 bases remaining between them. Germline CDR1 and CDR2: DFQATT and SNEGSKA (reference sequence). This CDR3 has 15 residues. CDR3 in amino acids: CSASPAGQVTHGYTF. CDR3 nucleotides: TGCAGTGCTAGCCCGGCAGGGCAGGTGACCCATGGCTACACCTTC.

This clonotype occurred a few times. V is TRBV7-2 and J is TRBJ1-5, with D possibly being TRBD1 (5 bases). This CDR3 is 13 amino acids long. V was trimmed by 5 bases and J by 5 bases, leaving 10 bases between them. Germline CDR1 reads SGHTA; CDR2 reads FQGNSA. CDR3 in DNA: TGTGCCAGCAGCCTCCAGACAGATCAGCCCCAGCATTTT. This encodes CASSLQTDQPQHF.

V is TRBV4-1 and J is TRBJ1-1; D call uncertain. The V gene lost 2 bases and the J gene lost 7 bases, with 14 bases spanning the gap. CDR1 MGHRA and CDR2 YSYEKL come from the germline V gene. The CDR3 has 14 amino acids. The CDR3 sequence is CASSQPIIAYEAFF. CDR3 sequence (DNA): TGCGCCAGCAGCCAACCGATTATAGCGTATGAAGCTTTCTTT.

The rearrangement joins TRBV7-3 to TRBJ2-3, with 9 nucleotides matching TRBD1. This CDR3 region has 14 residues. The germline CDR1 and CDR2 sequences are SGHTA and FQGTGA. The V and J ends lost 5 bases and 4 bases, in that order; junction bases with no gene match: 4. CDR3 in amino acids: CASSEGQGSDTQYF. The CDR3 DNA sequence: TGTGCCAGCAGCGAGGGACAGGGCTCAGATACGCAGTATTTT.

The chain couples TRBV18 to TRBJ2-7; TRBD1 matches 7 bases. The CDR3 extends over 16 amino acids. CDR1 is KGHSH, CDR2 LQKENI, per germline. The ends lost 6 bases at V and 0 bases at J; junction bases unmatched: 11. The CDR3 loop reads CASSRGDSRSSYEQYF. CDR3 DNA: TGTGCCAGCTCCCGAGGGGACAGCCGGAGCTCCTACGAGCAGTACTTC.

In the case of this clonotype: Sequence at one end of the junction differs from germline and may be a read error. The rearrangement joins TRBV3-1 to TRBJ1-2; D unresolved. CDR1 LGHDT and CDR2 YNNKEL come from the germline V gene (reference sequence). CDR3 length equals 13 residues. This CDR3 reads CASRQGGGYGYTF. DNA for the CDR3: TGTGCCAGCAGACAAGGTGGCGGCTATGGCTACACCTTC.

About this clonotype itself: It may be a read error: a sequence one base away is much more abundant. The chain has TRBV3-1 and TRBJ2-5, with unresolved D. The CDR3 contains 12 residues. Germline V gene data show CDR1 as LGHDT and CDR2 as YNNKEL (reference sequence). CDR3 residues: CPSSQELETQYF. The CDR3 DNA reads as TGTCCCAGCAGCCAAGAATTGGAGACCCAGTACTTC.

The rearrangement links TRBV5-1 to TRBJ2-3, with 7 positions matching TRBD1. The CDR3 is made up of 15 amino acids. CDR1 SGHRS and CDR2 YFSETQ come from the germline V gene. With 7 bases clipped from V and 4 bases from J, the junction kept 12 bases outside the gene matches. In DNA form, the CDR3 reads TGCGCCAGCGGGGCCTGGGACAGCAGTTCAGATACGCAGTATTTT. Translating it yields CASGAWDSSSDTQYF.

In regard to this clonotype: Possible read error: a much larger clone is one base away. V gene TRBV18 combines with J gene TRBJ1-6; possibly TRBD1 for D (5 bases). Per germline, CDR1 KGHSH and CDR2 LQKENI. CDR3 length equals 16 residues. Trimming pared 2 bases from V and 9 bases from J, leaving 17 bases between. The CDR3 bases are TGTGCCAGCTCACCAACGGGGGGAAGGCTGCCTTCACCCCTCCACTTT. It specifies CASSPTGGRLPSPLHF.

This clonotype showed up just a few times. The chain links TRBV7-2 to TRBJ1-2; D remains ambiguous. Germline V lookup: CDR1 SGHTA, CDR2 FQGNSA. The CDR3 extends over 13 amino acids. Trimming took 0 bases from V and 3 from J, leaving 5 bases between them. The CDR3 DNA reads as TGTGCCAGCAGCTTAGCCCTAGACTATGGCTACACCTTC. This encodes CASSLALDYGYTF.

This clonotype was detected a few times. The rearrangement uses TRBV18 and TRBJ1-4; TRBD1 agrees at 10 bases. In germline, CDR1 is KGHSH, CDR2 LQKENI. With 4 bases clipped from V and 6 bases from J, the junction kept 5 bases outside the gene matches. The CDR3 covers 15 residues. The CDR3 loop reads CASSRTGTGDEKLFF. The CDR3 nucleotides are TGTGCCAGCTCACGAACCGGGACAGGGGATGAAAAACTGTTTTTT.

Turning to this clonotype: Since a much larger clone is just one base distant, this may be a read error. This chain links TRBV29-1 with TRBJ2-3; D not certain. The CDR3 consists of 16 residues. Trimming left V 4 bases short and J 0 bases short, with 17 bases between. The germline V gene encodes CDR1 SQVTM and CDR2 ANQGSEA. The CDR3 is CSVVKALRRSTDTQYF. The CDR3 DNA sequence: TGCAGCGTTGTGAAGGCTCTGCGCCGAAGCACAGATACGCAGTATTTT.

The rearrangement joins TRBV4-3 to TRBJ2-5; TRBD2 agrees at 10 bases. The V gene's germline CDR1 is LGHNA and CDR2 YSLEER. V gave up 0 bases and J gave up 2 bases; unmatched junction bases: 3. The CDR3 length is 16 residues. The CDR3 is CASSQDILAGQETQYF. In nucleotides, the CDR3 is TGCGCCAGCAGCCAAGATATACTAGCGGGACAAGAGACCCAGTACTTC.

This chain links TRBV5-8 with TRBJ1-2; tentative D call: TRBD1 (5 bases). CDR3 length: 14 amino acids. V was clipped by 4 bases and J by 2 bases, with 12 bases between them. The germline gives CDR1 SGHTS, CDR2 YDEGEE. CDR3 coding DNA: TGTGCCAGCAGCGTGAGGGACTGGAACTATGGCTACACCTTC. Protein product: CASSVRDWNYGYTF.

To note about this clonotype: It may be a read error: a sequence one base away is much more abundant. The gene calls are TRBV11-2 and TRBJ2-7; 8 bases match TRBD2. The CDR3 runs to 16 residues. Germline-derived CDR1 and CDR2 are SGHAT and FQNNGV. The J segment lost 1 base and the V segment lost 8 bases, leaving 13 bases of the junction unmatched. The CDR3 DNA reads TGTGCCAGCGCCGACGCCGGGAGGGACGGGTCCTACGAGCAGTACTTC. Amino acid sequence: CASADAGRDGSYEQYF.

This clonotype occurred a few times. CDR3 amino acids: CAWSFQGYEQYF. The CDR3 DNA sequence: TGTGCCTGGAGTTTTCAGGGTTACGAGCAGTACTTC. The chain carries TRBV30 and TRBJ2-7; the D gene is possibly TRBD1 (5 bases). V was shortened by 2 bases and J by 4 bases, with 9 bases between the two germline ends. Germline CDR1 is GTSNPN and CDR2 is SVGIG (reference sequence). This CDR3 spans 12 amino acids.

J is TRBJ2-3 and V is TRBV2; 9 nucleotides align to TRBD2. Germline V gene sequence: CDR1 SNHLY, CDR2 FYNNEI. CDR3 length: 15 amino acids. The V and J ends lost 6 bases and 0 bases, in that order; junction bases with no gene match: 4. DNA for the CDR3: TGTGCCAGCAGCGAGGGACTAGCTAGCACAGATACGCAGTATTTT. It translates to CASSEGLASTDTQYF.

The chain carries TRBV4-2 and TRBJ2-2, with 7 positions matching TRBD2. The V gene end was trimmed by 3 bases and the J gene end by 1 base; junction bases not matched to a gene: 11. Germline V gene sequence: CDR1 LGHNA, CDR2 YNFKEQ. This CDR3 contains 18 residues. The CDR3: CASSQVPGGGQNTGELFF. CDR3 coding DNA: TGTGCCAGCAGCCAGGTTCCTGGGGGGGGTCAGAACACCGGGGAGCTGTTTTTT.

Turning to this clonotype: A junction end diverges from the germline sequence, so it may reflect a read error. The chain carries TRBV9 and TRBJ2-1; D remains unclear. This CDR3 contains 17 residues. Germline V gene lookup returns CDR1 SGDLS and CDR2 YYNGEE. The CDR3 loop reads CASSVRPTSSSCNEQFF. As DNA, the CDR3 is TGTGCCAGCAGCGTCCGACCAACCTCGAGCTCCTGCAATGAGCAGTTCTTC.

The chain joins TRBV11-2 to TRBJ2-1; D remains unclear. CDR1 and CDR2 (germline): SGHAT, FQNNGV. This CDR3 spans 13 amino acids. Trimming removed 0 bases from V and 5 bases from J, with 5 bases in between. The CDR3 nucleotides read TGTGCCAGCAGCTTAGACCTAGACAATGAGCAGTTCTTC. Translated: CASSLDLDNEQFF.

The chain uses TRBV3-1 and TRBJ1-2; TRBD1 is a possible D gene (5 bases). Trimming pared 4 bases from V and 4 bases from J, leaving 13 bases between. Germline V gives CDR1 LGHDT, CDR2 YNNKEL (reference sequence). The CDR3 has 14 residues. CDR3: CASSPRDRIYGYTF. In nucleotides, the CDR3 is TGTGCCAGCAGCCCAAGGGACCGAATCTATGGCTACACCTTC.

The rearrangement joins TRBV7-9 to TRBJ2-1, with D unresolved. V was pared by 1 base and J by 15 bases, with 13 bases between. This CDR3 region has 12 residues. Germline loops: CDR1 SEHNR, CDR2 FQNEAQ (reference sequence). The CDR3 sequence: CASSLVDGALFF. The CDR3 DNA is TGTGCCAGCAGCTTAGTAGACGGAGCCCTGTTCTTC.

The chain has TRBV20-1 and TRBJ2-7, with 8 nucleotides matching TRBD2. CDR3 size: 15 residues. CDR1 is DFQATT and CDR2 is SNEGSKA in the germline V gene (reference sequence). The junction had 10 bases not matched to a gene; V was cut back by 3 bases and J by 3 bases. CDR3 sequence reads: CSASNIAGPYYEQYF. CDR3 DNA: TGCAGTGCTAGCAATATAGCGGGACCGTACTACGAGCAGTACTTC.

CDR3 nucleotides: TGTGCCAGCAGCGTAGATGGCGGGGGGGCCAGTGAGACCCAGTACTTC. Translating it yields CASSVDGGGASETQYF. V is TRBV9 and J is TRBJ2-5, with TRBD2 matching 9 bases. The germline V gene encodes CDR1 SGDLS and CDR2 YYNGEE. V lost 0 bases and J lost 5; bases outside the gene matches: 8. This CDR3 comprises 16 residues.

The V gene is TRBV18, the J gene TRBJ1-1; TRBD1 agrees at 7 bases. The CDR3 runs to 15 residues. The V and J ends lost 3 bases and 7 bases, in that order; junction bases with no gene match: 11. The germline V gene encodes CDR1 KGHSH and CDR2 LQKENI. CDR3 amino acids: CASSPETGFGGEAFF. The CDR3 DNA reads as TGTGCCAGCTCACCCGAGACAGGGTTCGGGGGTGAAGCTTTCTTT.